This T cell receptor (beta chain) was sequenced in a study of regulatory T cells in long-lasting Graves disease. Across the study: Patients with new Graves' disease had used antithyroid drugs below 3 months.

The germline CDR1 and CDR2 sequences are SGHVS and FNYEAQ. The CDR3 is 14 residues long. With iRepertoire HTBI primers and Arm-PCR of CDR3 regions, TCR beta libraries were built. From the multiplex PCR reads, TCRdb called clonotypes with MiXCR, one entry per CDR3 protein. This sample has 200,000 to 250,000 distinct CDR3 sequences; 20% to 25% occur once, and the top ten carry more than 11%. Study results and limitations: Accuracy could have been hurt by small sample size.

Time point given: newly diagnosed GD, antithyroid drugs for less than 3 months. The TCR library was prepared using RNA isolated from PBMCs. This clonotype was counted only a few times. Its specificity is not known. A much larger clone lies one base from this, so it may be a read error. Sequencing was performed on peripheral blood mononuclear cells (PBMCs), taken at new diagnosis, from a patient treated with antithyroid drugs. The chain has TRBV7-6 and TRBJ2-1, with 7 bases identical to TRBD2. This clonotype originated in a female donor with Graves disease. Here the CDR3 reads CVSSVLAVNNEQFF. CDR3 DNA sequence: TGTGTCAGCAGCGTTCTAGCGGTGAACAATGAGCAGTTCTTC.